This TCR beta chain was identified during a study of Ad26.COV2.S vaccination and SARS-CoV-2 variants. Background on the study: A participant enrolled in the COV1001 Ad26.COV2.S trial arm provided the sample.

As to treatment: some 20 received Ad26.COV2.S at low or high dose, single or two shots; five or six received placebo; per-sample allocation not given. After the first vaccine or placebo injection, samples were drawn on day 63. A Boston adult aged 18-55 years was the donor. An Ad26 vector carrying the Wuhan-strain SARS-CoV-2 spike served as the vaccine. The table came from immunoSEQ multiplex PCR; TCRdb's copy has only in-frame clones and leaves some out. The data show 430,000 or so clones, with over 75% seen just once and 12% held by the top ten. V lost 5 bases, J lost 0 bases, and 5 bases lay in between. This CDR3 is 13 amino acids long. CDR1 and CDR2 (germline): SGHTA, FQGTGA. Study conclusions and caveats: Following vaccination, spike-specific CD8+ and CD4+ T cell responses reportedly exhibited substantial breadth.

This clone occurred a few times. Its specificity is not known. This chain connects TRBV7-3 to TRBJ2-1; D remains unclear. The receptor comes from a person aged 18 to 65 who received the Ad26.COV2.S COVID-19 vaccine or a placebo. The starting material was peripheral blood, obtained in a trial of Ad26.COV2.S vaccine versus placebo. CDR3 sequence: CASSESSYNEQFF. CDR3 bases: TGTGCCAGCAGCGAAAGCTCCTACAATGAGCAGTTCTTC.